This T cell receptor beta chain emerged from a study of metastatic and nonmetastatic thyroid tumors. TCRdb re-called clones from the PCR reads using MiXCR. The sample contains some 30,000 clones, about 30% of which appear only once. The CDR3 length is 11 residues. Germline V gives CDR1 MDHEN, CDR2 SYDVKM. Trimming stripped 7 bases from V and 0 bases from J, with 3 bases between. Until they underwent thyroid surgery, no patient had received any treatment. This clonotype originated in a female donor with papillary thyroid cancer or a benign thyroid nodule (not recorded which). Some clones in this sample may be carry-over from other donors' samples. The rearrangement joins TRBV28 to TRBJ1-1, with D unclear. Sequencing used tumor tissue. This CDR3 reads CASILNTEAFF. CDR3 coding DNA: TGTGCCAGCATCCTGAACACTGAAGCTTTCTTT.